The 32 T cell receptor beta chains given below trace back to one sample, sequenced in a study of T cells in women clearing cervical HPV infection. Measured with immunoSEQ multiplex PCR; TCRdb has only the in-frame clones, and not every one. This listing includes about 40,000 clones. The sample consisted of blood buffy coat. These receptors were taken from a woman aged 18 to 75 with a cervical HPV16 infection that either progressed to CIN3+ or cleared (not recorded which).

As concerns this clone: The sequence runs out 3 residues before the end of the CDR3; the remainder is reconstructed from the germline J gene. The chain combines TRBV18 with TRBJ2-1; 11 positions agree with TRBD2. The V and J ends lost 8 bases and 4 bases, in that order; junction bases with no gene match: 13. This CDR3 spans 17 amino acids. Per the germline V gene, CDR1 is KGHSH and CDR2 is LQKENI. CDR3 loop: CASPTGDSGRDYNEQFF. The CDR3 DNA, read in part, is TGTGCCAGCCCGACGGGAGATAGCGGGAGGGATTACAATGAG.

On this clone: The CDR3 is cut off 3 residues early in the read; its end comes from the germline J gene. The chain employs TRBV11-2 and TRBJ1-2, with 7 nucleotides matching TRBD1. The CDR3 runs to 13 residues. In germline, CDR1 is SGHAT, CDR2 FQNNGV. Losses at the gene ends were 5 bases for V and 4 bases for J; bases not matched to a gene: 4. The CDR3 region is CASSGDSFYGYTF. The part of the CDR3 DNA that was read is TGTGCCAGCAGCGGGGACAGCTTCTATGGC.

Notes on this clone: The read ends 3 residues before the CDR3 terminus; that terminus is restored from the germline J gene. The gene calls are TRBV28 and TRBJ1-5; maybe TRBD1 (5 bases). V shed 5 bases and J shed 0 bases, with 14 bases lying between them. Per germline, CDR1 MDHEN and CDR2 SYDVKM. CDR3 size: 16 residues. The CDR3 spells CASSPLGGASNQPQHF. Incomplete CDR3 DNA: TGTGCCAGCAGTCCCCTGGGTGGGGCTAGCAATCAGCCC.

For this clone: The CDR3 is cut off 3 residues early in the read; its end comes from the germline J gene. Other DNA sequences in this specimen translate into the identical CDR3. This chain uses TRBV10-3 with TRBJ2-5; 12 bases are shared with TRBD2. Germline trimming cut 8 bases from V and 2 bases from J; bases unmatched to any gene: 6. The CDR3 is 15 amino acids. Germline V CDR1 and CDR2: ENHRY, SYGVKD. CDR3 DNA, as far as it was read: TGTGCCATCTCCCGACTAGCGGGGGAGCAAGAGACC. Amino acids: CAISRLAGEQET. The full CDR3 protein is CAISRLAGEQETQYF.

For this clone: The read ends 3 residues shy of where the CDR3 ends; the end is completed using the germline J gene. The rearrangement uses TRBV20-1 and TRBJ2-3; D is possibly TRBD1 (7 bases). Trimming left V 0 bases short and J 0 bases short, with 13 bases between. This CDR3 is built from 16 residues. Germline assignment: CDR1 DFQATT and CDR2 SNEGSKA (reference sequence). Partial CDR3 DNA: TGCAGTGCTAGAGATCAGGGGGAGGATAGCACAGATACG. As protein: CSARDQGEDSTDT. The entire CDR3 protein is CSARDQGEDSTDTQYF.

About this clone itself: The read finishes 3 residues shy of the CDR3 end, and the germline J gene is used to complete it. The V and J genes are TRBV20-1 and TRBJ2-1; 9 nucleotides agree with TRBD2. V was pared by 2 bases and J by 0 bases, with 11 bases of the junction left unmatched. This CDR3 is 18 amino acids long. The V gene's germline CDR1 is DFQATT and CDR2 SNEGSKA (reference sequence). CDR3 sequence reads: CSARSLAGMQRSYNEQFF. CDR3 DNA, as far as it was read: TGCAGTGCTAGAAGTCTAGCGGGAATGCAACGCTCCTACAATGAG.

As to this clone: The read is 3 residues too short to cover the CDR3 end, so that end is filled in from the germline J gene. The chain combines TRBV20-1 with TRBJ2-4; D is perhaps TRBD2 (7 bases). V shed 7 bases and J shed 3 bases, with 16 bases lying between them. CDR3 length equals 14 residues. The germline CDR1 and CDR2 sequences are DFQATT and SNEGSKA (reference sequence). Partial CDR3 DNA: TGCAGTGTGGGGGGGGGCTCGGGCAAAAACATT. Protein product: CSVGGGSGKNI. In full, the CDR3 is CSVGGGSGKNIQYF.

Points on this clone: Read sequence stops 3 residues before the CDR3 end, and the germline J gene provides the missing end. The chain joins TRBV19 to TRBJ2-7; D might be TRBD1 (5 bases). Trimming cost V 4 bases and J 2 bases, with 18 bases left between them. CDR1 and CDR2 from the germline V gene are LNHDA and SQIVND (reference sequence). CDR3 length: 16 amino acids. The sequenced part of the CDR3 DNA is TGTGCCAGTAGTACCGACGCAGGACACCCCACCTACGAG. Its translation is CASSTDAGHPTYE. The whole CDR3 sequence is CASSTDAGHPTYEQYF.

A note on this clone: From the germline J gene comes the end of the CDR3, since the read stops 3 residues before it. The chain is built from TRBV6-2 or TRBV6-3 and TRBJ1-6; unclear D gene. The CDR3 spans 14 residues. Germline CDR1 and CDR2: MNHEY and SVGEGT. Trimming took 2 bases from V and 8 from J, leaving 10 bases between them. Incomplete CDR3 DNA: TGTGCCAGCAGTTACGGTACGAAGGATTCACCC. Amino acids: CASSYGTKDSP. The whole CDR3 sequence reads CASSYGTKDSPLHF.

Points on this clone: The CDR3 end is not reached by the read, which stops 3 residues before it; the germline J gene fills it in. This chain links TRBV20-1 with TRBJ2-5, with 8 bases identical to TRBD2. Trimming removed 5 bases from V and 5 bases from J; junction bases left unmatched: 13. Germline CDR1 DFQATT, CDR2 SNEGSKA (reference sequence). There are 15 residues in the CDR3. The CDR3 bases that were read are TGCAGTGCTCTACGACTAGCGCAGTTGCAGGAGACC. Its protein is CSALRLAQLQET. In full, the CDR3 is CSALRLAQLQETQYF.

Notes on this clone: The CDR3 end falls 3 residues outside the read, so it is completed with the germline J gene. This chain links TRBV20-1 with TRBJ2-2; 9 bases are a match to TRBD2. V was pared by 3 bases and J by 2 bases, with 4 bases of the junction left unmatched. Germline V lookup: CDR1 DFQATT, CDR2 SNEGSKA (reference sequence). The CDR3 is 15 residues long. The sequenced part of the CDR3 DNA is TGCAGTGCTAGGCCTAGCGGGATTAACACCGGGGAG. Protein sequence: CSARPSGINTGE. The whole CDR3 sequence is CSARPSGINTGELFF.

About this clone: The DNA ends 3 residues before the CDR3 does, and the rest of the CDR3 is filled in from the germline J gene. V is TRBV28 and J is TRBJ1-2; D might be TRBD1 (5 bases). CDR1 MDHEN and CDR2 SYDVKM come from the germline V gene. The V end lost 8 bases, the J end lost 2 bases, and 12 bases lay between the germline ends. The CDR3 has 13 residues. Partial CDR3 DNA: TGTGCCAGCTGGGGGGGGACCAACTATGGC. Translating it yields CASWGGTNYG. Given in full, the CDR3 is CASWGGTNYGYTF.

A word on this clone: The read falls 3 residues short of the CDR3 end, and the missing part is taken from the germline J gene. The gene calls are TRBV20-1 and TRBJ1-1; 8 bases line up with TRBD1. This CDR3 comprises 15 residues. In germline, CDR1 is DFQATT, CDR2 SNEGSKA (reference sequence). The ends lost 5 bases at V and 4 bases at J; junction bases unmatched: 12. The CDR3 here is CSALGTAGGITEAFF. Incomplete CDR3 DNA: TGCAGTGCTTTGGGGACGGCAGGGGGCATCACTGAA.

About this clone: The read halts 3 residues ahead of the CDR3 end, with the missing end drawn from the germline J gene. This chain joins TRBV19 and TRBJ1-2; D possibly corresponds to TRBD1 (5 bases). CDR3 length equals 12 residues. V lost 6 bases to trimming and J lost 2 bases, with 7 bases between them. Germline V lookup: CDR1 LNHDA, CDR2 SQIVND (reference sequence). CDR3 sequence reads: CASSDRNYGYTF. The CDR3 bases that were read are TGTGCCAGTAGCGACAGAAACTATGGC.

Points on this clone: The sequenced fragment ends 3 residues before the CDR3 boundary, so the rest is inferred from the germline J gene. The chain couples TRBV7-6 to TRBJ2-1, with TRBD2 matching over 10 bases. The CDR3 has 16 amino acids. V was clipped by 1 base and J by 5 bases; unmatched bases: 5. In germline, CDR1 is SGHVS, CDR2 FNYEAQ. Incomplete CDR3 DNA: TGTGCCAGCAGCTTAGGGTTAGCGGGAGGACACAATGAG. Residues: CASSLGLAGGHNE. The entire CDR3 protein is CASSLGLAGGHNEQFF.

Note on this clone: Read sequence stops 3 residues before the CDR3 end, and the germline J gene provides the missing end. The genes are TRBV20-1 and TRBJ1-1, with 7 nucleotides matching TRBD1. CDR3 length equals 14 residues. The germline CDR1 and CDR2 sequences are DFQATT and SNEGSKA (reference sequence). The trim removed 5 bases at V and 1 base at J, leaving 7 bases unmatched. The CDR3 DNA, read in part, is TGCAGTGCTCGAAGGGGGACAGCGAACACTGAA. It encodes CSARRGTANTE. The whole CDR3 protein is CSARRGTANTEAFF.

Worth noting for this clone: The read ends 3 residues early relative to the CDR3; the germline J gene fills the gap. The chain links TRBV12-3 or TRBV12-4 to TRBJ2-2, with D perhaps TRBD1 (6 bases). Trimming took 8 bases from V and 3 from J, leaving 16 bases between them. This CDR3 has 15 residues. CDR3: CASAAGEGDTGELFF. The sequenced part of the CDR3 DNA is TGTGCCAGCGCGGCTGGAGAGGGGGACACCGGGGAG.

The CDR3 spells CASSLSRDGLAGLSYEQYF. CDR3 bases read: TGTGCCAGCAGTTTATCACGCGACGGTCTAGCGGGCCTTTCCTACGAG. The chain employs TRBV27 and TRBJ2-7; 8 bases fit TRBD2. From the germline J gene comes the end of the CDR3, since the read stops 3 residues before it. Germline CDR1 reads MNHEY; CDR2 reads SMNVEV (reference sequence). The CDR3 has 19 residues. V trimming: 0 bases; J trimming: 1 base; junction bases outside the gene matches: 14.

In the case of this clone: The read ends 3 residues shy of where the CDR3 ends; the end is completed using the germline J gene. V is TRBV7-6 and J is TRBJ2-2; 7 bases agree with TRBD1. Germline CDR1 reads SGHVS; CDR2 reads FNYEAQ. The CDR3 is 17 residues long. Trimming at V came to 5 bases and at J to 0 bases, leaving 9 bases not matched to a gene. The CDR3: CASSPTGFTANTGELFF. The CDR3 DNA, read in part, is TGTGCCAGCAGCCCGACAGGGTTCACCGCGAACACCGGGGAG. The variable domain in full, with the rest retrieved from reference TRBV7-6 and TRBJ2-2, is GAGVSQSPRYKVTKRGQDVALRCDPISGHVSLYWYRQALGQGPEFLTYFNYEAQQDKSGLPNDRFSAERPEGSISTLTIQRTEQRDSAMYRCASSPTGFTANTGELFFGEGSRLTVL.

About this clone: The CDR3 goes on 3 residues after the read ends, and that part is filled in from the germline J gene. The rearrangement joins TRBV4-1 to TRBJ2-7; unclear D gene. V lost 0 bases, J lost 3 bases, and 9 bases lay in between. Germline V gene data show CDR1 as MGHRA and CDR2 as YSYEKL. The CDR3 extends over 14 amino acids. The CDR3 is CASSQDLGGYEQYF. CDR3 DNA (partial): TGCGCCAGCAGCCAAGATCTCGGCGGCTACGAG.

A note on this clone: The CDR3 end falls 3 residues outside the read, so it is completed with the germline J gene. The chain joins TRBV10-3 to TRBJ2-1; 12 nucleotides agree with TRBD2. Trimming took 4 bases from V and 3 from J; bases not matched to a gene: 4. Germline assignment: CDR1 ENHRY and CDR2 SYGVKD. The CDR3 is 16 amino acids. Partial CDR3 DNA: TGTGCCATCAGTGTTAAGACTAGCGGGAGCTACAATGAG. It encodes CAISVKTSGSYNE. The complete CDR3 protein is CAISVKTSGSYNEQFF.

A note on this clone: The read comes to an end 3 residues before the CDR3 does, leaving the germline J gene to fill in the end. The chain couples TRBV28 to TRBJ2-3; D is uncertain. V shed 11 bases and J shed 7 bases, with 4 bases lying between them. From germline, CDR1 is MDHEN and CDR2 SYDVKM. This CDR3 is built from 8 residues. The DNA read from the CDR3 is TGTGCCTATTATACG. Its translation: CAYYT. The whole CDR3 region reads CAYYTQYF.

On this clone itself: The read terminates 3 residues ahead of where the CDR3 ends, so the germline J gene completes it. The chain carries TRBV19 and TRBJ1-4, with a weak D call TRBD1 (6 bases). Germline V gene lookup returns CDR1 LNHDA and CDR2 SQIVND (reference sequence). Trimming took off 9 bases at V and 10 bases at J, with 21 bases between the two ends. This CDR3 has 14 amino acids. CDR3: CASRGLRFDGKLFF. The CDR3 bases that were read are TGTGCCAGCAGGGGTCTCCGATTTGACGGAAAA.

As to this clone: The missing CDR3 end, 3 residues past where the read stops, is filled in from the germline J gene. The chain links TRBV5-4 to TRBJ1-1; a possible D gene is TRBD1 (5 bases). CDR1 and CDR2 (germline): SGHNT, YYREEE (reference sequence). V was pared by 5 bases and J by 1 base, with 12 bases between. This CDR3 has 14 residues. CDR3 DNA, as far as it was read: TGTGCCAGCAGTCCCGGGGGGGGGAACACTGAA. Translating gives CASSPGGGNTE. The full CDR3 sequence reads CASSPGGGNTEAFF.

A remark on this clone: The read gets to within 3 residues of the CDR3 end, and the germline J gene fills in the rest. The gene calls are TRBV12-3 or TRBV12-4 and TRBJ2-1, with D maybe TRBD2 (6 bases). Trimming took off 6 bases at V and 3 bases at J, with 21 bases between the two ends. The CDR3 consists of 17 residues. The chain's CDR3 is CASSPSPTAGIYNEQFF. The part of the CDR3 DNA that was read is TGTGCCAGCAGCCCCTCCCCTACGGCGGGAATCTACAATGAG.

About this clone: The missing CDR3 end, 3 residues past where the read stops, is filled in from the germline J gene. The chain uses TRBV2 and TRBJ1-2; TRBD1 matches at 7 bases. The length of the CDR3 is 12 residues. The junction had 5 bases not matched to a gene; V was cut back by 10 bases and J by 3 bases. Germline V lookup: CDR1 SNHLY, CDR2 FYNNEI. Partial CDR3 DNA: TGTGCCACCACAGGGGAATACTATGGC. Its protein is CATTGEYYG. The CDR3 reads in full as CATTGEYYGYTF.

With respect to this clone: The read ends 3 residues before the CDR3 terminus; that terminus is restored from the germline J gene. The genes are TRBV10-3 and TRBJ2-1, with 11 positions matching TRBD2. This CDR3 has 15 amino acids. The ends lost 5 bases at V and 4 bases at J; junction bases unmatched: 4. The germline gives CDR1 ENHRY, CDR2 SYGVKD. The sequenced part of the CDR3 DNA is TGTGCCATCAGTTCTACTAGCGGGGGATACAATGAG. Protein: CAISSTSGGYNE. The entire CDR3 protein is CAISSTSGGYNEQFF.

Comments on this clone: The CDR3 end is not reached by the read, which stops 3 residues before it; the germline J gene fills it in. The chain joins TRBV5-1 to TRBJ1-1; 9 bases fit TRBD1. V was pared by 3 bases and J by 4 bases, with 4 bases of the junction left unmatched. Germline CDR1 SGHRS, CDR2 YFSETQ. The length of the CDR3 is 14 residues. The CDR3 sequence: CASSSGTGPTEAFF. Partial CDR3 DNA: TGCGCCAGCAGCTCGGGGACAGGGCCCACTGAA.

The CDR3 protein is CASSLGSGTYGYTF. The part of the CDR3 DNA that was read is TGCGCCAGCAGCTTGGGATCAGGAACCTATGGC. J is TRBJ1-2 and V is TRBV5-1, with unresolved D. The read finishes 3 residues shy of the CDR3 end, and the germline J gene is used to complete it. V was cut by 0 bases and J by 4 bases, with 10 bases left in between. Germline CDR1 SGHRS, CDR2 YFSETQ. This CDR3 comprises 14 residues. The entire variable domain, with the rest obtained from reference TRBV5-1 and TRBJ1-2, is as follows: KAGVTQTPRYLIKTRGQQVTLSCSPISGHRSVSWYQQTPGQGLQFLFEYFSETQRNKGNFPGRFSGRQFSNSRSEMNVSTLELGDSALYLCASSLGSGTYGYTFGSGTRLTVV.

To note about this clone: The read ends 3 residues before the CDR3 terminus; that terminus is restored from the germline J gene. This chain uses TRBV4-2 with TRBJ2-7; weak D call: TRBD1 (5 bases). Between the trimmed V and J ends, which lost 1 base and 2 bases, there was a span of 12 bases. Germline V gene lookup returns CDR1 LGHNA and CDR2 YNFKEQ. The CDR3 loop spans 15 amino acids. CDR3 DNA (partial): TGTGCCAGCAGCCAAGCTAGTCAGGGTACCTACGAG. Protein: CASSQASQGTYE. From start to end, the CDR3 is CASSQASQGTYEQYF.

Points on this clone: Coverage ceases 3 residues before the CDR3 finishes, and the germline J gene fills in the end. This chain connects TRBV27 to TRBJ2-7, with a possible D match to TRBD1 (6 bases). Germline CDR1 MNHEY, CDR2 SMNVEV (reference sequence). V was clipped by 4 bases and J by 0 bases, with 13 bases between them. The CDR3 spans 15 residues. The part of the CDR3 DNA that was read is TGTGCCAGCAGTTCCGGGCAGGGGCTCTCCTACGAG. This sequence encodes CASSSGQGLSYE. Given in full, the CDR3 is CASSSGQGLSYEQYF.

Note on this clone: From the germline J gene comes the end of the CDR3, since the read stops 3 residues before it. The chain has TRBV4-1 and TRBJ2-3, with TRBD2 identical over 7 bases. Germline V gene data show CDR1 as MGHRA and CDR2 as YSYEKL. CDR3 size: 16 residues. V lost 0 bases, J lost 2 bases, and 5 bases stayed unmatched. The CDR3 sequence: CASSQDDRGDTDTQYF. CDR3 DNA, as far as it was read: TGCGCCAGCAGCCAAGATGACCGGGGGGACACAGATACG.